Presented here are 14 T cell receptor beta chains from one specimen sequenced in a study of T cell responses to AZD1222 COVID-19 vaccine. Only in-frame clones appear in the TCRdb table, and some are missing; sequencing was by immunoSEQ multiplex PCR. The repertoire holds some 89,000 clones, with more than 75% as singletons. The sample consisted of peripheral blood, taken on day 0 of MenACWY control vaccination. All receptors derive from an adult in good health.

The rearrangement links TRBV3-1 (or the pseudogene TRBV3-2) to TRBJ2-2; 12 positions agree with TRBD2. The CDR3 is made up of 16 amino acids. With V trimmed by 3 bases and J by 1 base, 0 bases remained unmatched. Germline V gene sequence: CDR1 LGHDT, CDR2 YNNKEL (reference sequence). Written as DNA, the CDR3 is TGTGCCAGCAGCCAGACTAGCGGGAGGAACACCGGGGAGCTGTTTTTT. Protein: CASSQTSGRNTGELFF.

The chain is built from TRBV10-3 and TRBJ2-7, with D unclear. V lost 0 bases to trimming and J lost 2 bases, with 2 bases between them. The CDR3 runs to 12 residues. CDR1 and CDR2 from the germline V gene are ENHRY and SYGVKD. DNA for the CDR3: TGTGCCATCAGTGAGTCCCCCTACGAGCAGTACTTC. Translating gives CAISESPYEQYF.

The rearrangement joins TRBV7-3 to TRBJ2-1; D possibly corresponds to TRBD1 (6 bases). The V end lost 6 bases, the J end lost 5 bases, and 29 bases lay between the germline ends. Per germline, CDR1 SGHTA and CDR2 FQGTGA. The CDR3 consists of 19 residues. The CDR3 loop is CASRPQNLLGPTGDNEQFF. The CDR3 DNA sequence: TGTGCCAGCAGGCCTCAAAATTTATTGGGACCGACAGGAGACAATGAGCAGTTCTTC.

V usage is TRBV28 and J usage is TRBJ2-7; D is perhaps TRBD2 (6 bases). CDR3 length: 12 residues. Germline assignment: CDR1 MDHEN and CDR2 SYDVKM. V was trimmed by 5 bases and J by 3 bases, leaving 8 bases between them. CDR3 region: CASSPGLYEQYF. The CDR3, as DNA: TGTGCCAGCAGTCCGGGACTCTACGAGCAGTACTTC.

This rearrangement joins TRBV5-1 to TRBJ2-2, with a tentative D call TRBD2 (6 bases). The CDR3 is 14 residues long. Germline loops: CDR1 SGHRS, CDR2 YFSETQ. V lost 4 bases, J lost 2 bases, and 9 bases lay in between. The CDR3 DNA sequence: TGCGCCAGCAGCCCACTAGCAAACACCGGGGAGCTGTTTTTT. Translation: CASSPLANTGELFF.

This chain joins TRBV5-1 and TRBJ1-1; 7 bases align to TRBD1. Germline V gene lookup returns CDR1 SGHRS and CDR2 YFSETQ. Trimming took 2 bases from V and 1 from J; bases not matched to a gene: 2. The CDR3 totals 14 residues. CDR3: CASSLQGQNTEAFF. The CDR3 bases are TGCGCCAGCAGCTTACAGGGGCAGAACACTGAAGCTTTCTTT. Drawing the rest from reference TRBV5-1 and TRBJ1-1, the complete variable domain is KAGVTQTPRYLIKTRGQQVTLSCSPISGHRSVSWYQQTPGQGLQFLFEYFSETQRNKGNFPGRFSGRQFSNSRSEMNVSTLELGDSALYLCASSLQGQNTEAFFGQGTRLTVV.

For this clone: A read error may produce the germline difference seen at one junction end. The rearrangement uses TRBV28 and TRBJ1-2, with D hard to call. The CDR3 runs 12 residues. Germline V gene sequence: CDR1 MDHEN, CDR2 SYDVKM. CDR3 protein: CASSDSNGFEGF. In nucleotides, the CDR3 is TGTGCCAGCAGCGATTCAAACGGGTTTGAAGGGTTC.

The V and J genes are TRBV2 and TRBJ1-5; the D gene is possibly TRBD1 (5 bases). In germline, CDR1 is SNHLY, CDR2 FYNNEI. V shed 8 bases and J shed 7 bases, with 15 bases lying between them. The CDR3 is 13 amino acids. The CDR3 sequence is CASGGERGQPQHF. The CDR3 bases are TGTGCCAGCGGGGGGGAGCGGGGGCAGCCCCAGCATTTT.

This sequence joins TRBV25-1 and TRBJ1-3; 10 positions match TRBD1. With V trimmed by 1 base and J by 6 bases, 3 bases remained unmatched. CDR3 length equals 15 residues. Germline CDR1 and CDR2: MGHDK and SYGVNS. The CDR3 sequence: CASSEFGTGENTIYF. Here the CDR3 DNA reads TGTGCCAGCAGTGAATTCGGGACAGGGGAAAACACCATATATTTT.

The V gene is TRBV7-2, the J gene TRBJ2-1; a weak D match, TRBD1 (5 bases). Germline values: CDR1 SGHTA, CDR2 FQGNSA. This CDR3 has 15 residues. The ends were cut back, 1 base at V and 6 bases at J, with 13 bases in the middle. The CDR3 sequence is CASSLEVHRSNEQFF. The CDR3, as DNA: TGTGCCAGCAGCTTAGAAGTCCACAGGTCCAATGAGCAGTTCTTC.

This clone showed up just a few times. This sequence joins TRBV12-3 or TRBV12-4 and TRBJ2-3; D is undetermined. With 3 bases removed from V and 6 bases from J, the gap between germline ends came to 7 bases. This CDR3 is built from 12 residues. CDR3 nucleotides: TGTGCCAGCAGTTTGATAAGGGATACGCAGTATTTT. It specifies CASSLIRDTQYF.

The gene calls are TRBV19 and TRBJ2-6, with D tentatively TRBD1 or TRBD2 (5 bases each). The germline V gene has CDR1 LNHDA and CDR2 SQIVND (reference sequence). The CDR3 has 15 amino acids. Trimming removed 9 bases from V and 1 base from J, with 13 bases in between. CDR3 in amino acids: CASSKRGSGANVLTF. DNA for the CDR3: TGTGCCAGCAGCAAGAGGGGATCTGGGGCCAACGTCCTGACTTTC.

The CDR3 DNA reads TGCGCCAGCAGCTCCACCCGGGACGAGCAGTACTTC. Its protein is CASSSTRDEQYF. The rearrangement links TRBV10-1 to TRBJ2-7; D unresolved. Trimming pared 6 bases from V and 5 bases from J, leaving 11 bases between. The CDR3 covers 12 residues. CDR1 and CDR2 from the germline V gene are WNHNN and SYGVQD (reference sequence).

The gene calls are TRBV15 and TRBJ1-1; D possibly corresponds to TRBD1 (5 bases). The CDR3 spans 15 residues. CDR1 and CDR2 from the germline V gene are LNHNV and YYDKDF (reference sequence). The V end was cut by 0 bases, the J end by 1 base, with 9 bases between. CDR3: CATSRDRGANTEAFF. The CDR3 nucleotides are TGTGCCACCAGCAGAGATCGAGGGGCGAACACTGAAGCTTTCTTT. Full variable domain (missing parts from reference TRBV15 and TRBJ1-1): DAMVIQNPRYQVTQFGKPVTLSCSQTLNHNVMYWYQQKSSQAPKLLFHYYDKDFNNEADTPDNFQSRRPNTSFCFLDIRSPGLGDTAMYLCATSRDRGANTEAFFGQGTRLTVV.